The T cell receptor (beta chain) under discussion was sequenced for a study of Ad26.COV2.S vaccination and SARS-CoV-2 variants. Study-level information: Recipients of Ad26.COV2.S got it intramuscularly, once or twice 56 days apart.

Treatment indicated: approximately 18 received Ad26.COV2.S at low or high dose, single or two shots; about 5 received placebo; per-sample allocation not given. Day 63 after the first vaccine or placebo injection was the time point for sampling. In Boston, the donor was an adult between 18-55 years of age. Sequencing was performed with immunoSEQ multiplex PCR; in TCRdb, only in-frame clones are kept and a portion is missing. The repertoire holds 500,000 or so clones, 87% seen once, with 13% in the top ten. Study findings and constraints: Participants given vaccine showed non-spike TCR breadth similar to that of placebo recipients. After vaccination, substantial breadth of spike-specific CD8+ and CD4+ responses was reported.

This clone was seen a single time. Its antigen remains unidentified. The CDR3 length is 13 residues. Germline loops: CDR1 SGHNT, CDR2 YENEEA. Trimming shortened V by 0 bases and J by 7 bases, and 9 bases separated the two germline ends. This chain links TRBV11-3 with TRBJ2-5; perhaps TRBD2 as D (5 bases). The TCR was taken from a person aged 18-65 years who received the Ad26.COV2.S COVID-19 vaccine or a placebo. Specimen: peripheral blood, collected in a trial of Ad26.COV2.S vaccine versus placebo. The CDR3 protein is CASSLDSAGTQYF. The DNA for the CDR3 is TGTGCCAGCAGCTTAGATTCGGCGGGGACCCAGTACTTC. The variable domain in full, completed from reference TRBV11-3 and TRBJ2-5, reads EAGVVQSPRYKIIEKKQPVAFWCNPISGHNTLYWYLQNLGQGPELLIRYENEEAVDDSQLPKDRFSAERLKGVDSTLKIQPAELGDSAVYLCASSLDSAGTQYFGPGTRLLVL.